The 10 T cell receptor beta chains reported below all come from one sample, sequenced in a study of shared clonotypes between healthy human individuals. Some clones are missing from TCRdb's copy, which holds only in-frame ones; the method was immunoSEQ multiplex PCR. The sample carries some 2,000,000 clones, roughly 94% recorded once. Sequenced: naive CD4+ T cells sorted from blood. The subset was: CD45RA+ positively selected. These TCRs come from a man in his late teens or twenties in good health.

This clone was seen just once. The gene calls are TRBV6-1 and TRBJ1-2; maybe TRBD1 (5 bases). Germline CDR1 MNHNS, CDR2 SASEGT. The CDR3 is 14 amino acids. The V end lost 3 bases, the J end lost 7 bases, and 15 bases lay between the germline ends. The CDR3 nucleotides are TGTGCCAGCAGTGATGGGGCAGGGCCCCTTGGCTACACCTTC. Translating gives CASSDGAGPLGYTF.

Comments on this clone: Other nucleotide sequences from this sample produce the same CDR3. J is TRBJ1-2 and V is TRBV7-9; 8 nucleotides agree with TRBD1. Germline V gene sequence: CDR1 SEHNR, CDR2 FQNEAQ (reference sequence). V lost 1 base and J lost 8; bases outside the gene matches: 9. The CDR3 totals 15 residues. The CDR3 nucleotides are TGTGCCAGCAGCTTAGGTGACAGGGGATCAGAAGGCTACACCTTC. Translation gives CASSLGDRGSEGYTF.

Regarding this clone: The same CDR3 is also encoded by other DNA sequences in this sample. This chain links TRBV19 with TRBJ2-2, with D unresolved. Germline CDR1 LNHDA, CDR2 SQIVND (reference sequence). Trimming cost V 1 base and J 4 bases, with 4 bases left between them. The CDR3 consists of 13 residues. The CDR3 loop reads CASSIGSTGELFF. The CDR3 bases are TGTGCCAGTAGTATAGGGAGCACCGGGGAGCTGTTTTTT.

The CDR3 coding sequence is TGCGCCAGCAGCGCCCCGGGACAGGCAAACTACGAGCAGTACTTC. It codes for CASSAPGQANYEQYF. The chain has TRBV4-1 and TRBJ2-7; 8 bases align to TRBD1. The CDR3 has 15 residues. CDR1 and CDR2 from the germline V gene are MGHRA and YSYEKL. V shed 5 bases, J shed 3 bases, and the junction held 9 bases outside the gene matches.

The genes are TRBV7-9 and TRBJ2-5; D unresolved. The germline V and J ends were trimmed by 1 base and 5 bases, with 8 bases remaining between them. Germline V gene sequence: CDR1 SEHNR, CDR2 FQNEAQ (reference sequence). This CDR3 region has 13 residues. The CDR3 is CASSLDGIETQYF. CDR3 coding DNA: TGTGCCAGCAGCTTAGATGGGATCGAGACCCAGTACTTC.

This chain joins TRBV25-1 and TRBJ1-1; TRBD1 aligns across 7 bases. In germline, CDR1 is MGHDK, CDR2 SYGVNS. V was clipped by 6 bases and J by 3 bases; unmatched bases: 4. The CDR3 has 13 amino acids. The CDR3 nucleotides read TGTGCCAGCAGAGTGGGACAGTACACTGAAGCTTTCTTT. Translating it yields CASRVGQYTEAFF.

The chain combines TRBV7-9 with TRBJ2-7; D is possibly TRBD2 (5 bases). V lost 1 base and J lost 0, with 10 bases in between. CDR1 SEHNR and CDR2 FQNEAQ come from the germline V gene (reference sequence). The CDR3 covers 15 residues. In DNA, the CDR3 is TGTGCCAGCAGCTTAGGGGCTAGCAGCTCCTACGAGCAGTACTTC. Protein product: CASSLGASSSYEQYF.

This sequence joins TRBV2 and TRBJ1-2; TRBD1 is a possible D gene (6 bases). V dropped 2 bases and J dropped 4 bases, with 11 bases sitting between them. The CDR3 covers 14 residues. Germline values: CDR1 SNHLY, CDR2 FYNNEI. CDR3 sequence reads: CASSEWGAPYGYTF. The CDR3 DNA reads TGTGCCAGCAGTGAATGGGGGGCCCCCTATGGCTACACCTTC.

The CDR3 loop is CASSRDRGDQETQYF. The CDR3 nucleotides read TGTGCCAGCTCACGGGACAGGGGGGACCAAGAGACCCAGTACTTC. The V and J genes are TRBV18 and TRBJ2-5; 11 nucleotides line up with TRBD1. With 4 bases clipped from V and 0 bases from J, the junction kept 1 base outside the gene matches. Germline values: CDR1 KGHSH, CDR2 LQKENI. The length of the CDR3 is 15 residues.

This chain uses TRBV6-5 with TRBJ1-1, with a weak D call TRBD1 (6 bases). CDR3 length: 13 residues. V was pared by 8 bases and J by 1 base, with 11 bases between. In germline, CDR1 is MNHEY, CDR2 SVGAGI. This CDR3 is CASGRTENTEAFF. Here the CDR3 DNA reads TGTGCCAGCGGACGGACAGAGAACACTGAAGCTTTCTTT.